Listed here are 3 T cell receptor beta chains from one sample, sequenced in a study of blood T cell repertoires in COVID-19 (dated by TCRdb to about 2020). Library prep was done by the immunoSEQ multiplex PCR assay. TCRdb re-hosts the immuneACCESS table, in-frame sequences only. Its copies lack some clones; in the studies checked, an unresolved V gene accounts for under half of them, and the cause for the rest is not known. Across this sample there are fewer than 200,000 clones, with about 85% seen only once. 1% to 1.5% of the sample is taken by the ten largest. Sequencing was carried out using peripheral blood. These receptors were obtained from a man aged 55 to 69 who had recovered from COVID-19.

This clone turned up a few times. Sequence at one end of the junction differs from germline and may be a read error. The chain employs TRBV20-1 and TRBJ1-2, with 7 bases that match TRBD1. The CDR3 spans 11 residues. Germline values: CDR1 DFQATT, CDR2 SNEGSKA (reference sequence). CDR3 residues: CSVRQGWGYTF. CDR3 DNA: TGCAGTGTCCGACAGGGATGGGGCTATACCTTC.

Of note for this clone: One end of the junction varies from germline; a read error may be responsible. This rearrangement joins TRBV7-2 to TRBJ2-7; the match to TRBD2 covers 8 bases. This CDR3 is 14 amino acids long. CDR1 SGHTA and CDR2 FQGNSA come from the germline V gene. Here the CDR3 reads CASSSTPSGTSFVF. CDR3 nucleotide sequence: TGTGCCAGCAGCTCGACACCTTCCGGGACTAGTTTCGTCTTC.

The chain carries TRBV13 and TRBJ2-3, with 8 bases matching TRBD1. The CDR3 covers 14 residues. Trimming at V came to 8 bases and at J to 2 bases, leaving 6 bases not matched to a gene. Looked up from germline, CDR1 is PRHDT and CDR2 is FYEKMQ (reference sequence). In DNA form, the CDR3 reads TGTGCCAGCGGGGAGACAGGGGTCACAGATACGCAGTATTTT. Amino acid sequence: CASGETGVTDTQYF.